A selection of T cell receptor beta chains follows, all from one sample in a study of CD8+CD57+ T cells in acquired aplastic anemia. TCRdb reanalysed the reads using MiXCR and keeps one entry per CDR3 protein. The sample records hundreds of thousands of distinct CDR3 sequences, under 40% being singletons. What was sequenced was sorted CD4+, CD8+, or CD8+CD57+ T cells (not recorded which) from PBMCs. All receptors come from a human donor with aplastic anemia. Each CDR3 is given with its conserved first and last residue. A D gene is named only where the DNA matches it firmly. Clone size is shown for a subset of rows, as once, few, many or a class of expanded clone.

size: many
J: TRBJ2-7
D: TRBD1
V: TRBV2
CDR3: CASSGRPRGTEDEQYF
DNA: TGTGCCAGCAGCGGCCGACCTAGAGGGACAGAAGACGAGCAGTACTTC

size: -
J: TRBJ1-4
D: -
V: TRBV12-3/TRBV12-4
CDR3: CASRNTGLEKLFF
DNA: TGTGCCAGCAGGAACACAGGTTTGGAAAAACTGTTTTTT

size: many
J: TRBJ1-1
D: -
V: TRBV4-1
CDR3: CASSHPDNMNTEAFF
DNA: TGCGCCAGCAGCCACCCGGACAATATGAACACTGAAGCTTTCTTT

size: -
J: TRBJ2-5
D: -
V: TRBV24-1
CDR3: CATSDPGQETQYF
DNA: TGTGCCACCAGTGATCCGGGCCAAGAGACCCAGTACTTC

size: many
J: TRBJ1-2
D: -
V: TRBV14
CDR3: CASSQQGYYGYTF
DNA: TGTGCCAGCAGCCAACAGGGCTACTATGGCTACACCTTC

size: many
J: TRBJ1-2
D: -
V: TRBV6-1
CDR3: CASSRGEGDGYTF
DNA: TGTGCCAGCTCAAGAGGGGAGGGGGACGGCTACACCTTC

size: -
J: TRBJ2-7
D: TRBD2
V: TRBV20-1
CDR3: CSFWTRDEQYF
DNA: TGCAGTTTTTGGACTAGAGACGAGCAGTACTTC

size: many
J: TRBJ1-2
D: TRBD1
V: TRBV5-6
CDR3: CASSLGTEDYGYTF
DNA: TGTGCCAGCAGCTTAGGGACAGAAGACTATGGCTACACCTTC

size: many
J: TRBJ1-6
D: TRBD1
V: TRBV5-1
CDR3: CASSWEDRGGSPLHF
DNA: TGCGCCAGCAGCTGGGAAGACAGGGGAGGCTCACCCCTCCACTTT

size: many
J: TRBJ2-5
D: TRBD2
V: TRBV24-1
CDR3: CATSDPGGGRGETQYF
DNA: TGTGCCACCAGTGACCCGGGAGGGGGAAGGGGAGAGACCCAGTACTTC

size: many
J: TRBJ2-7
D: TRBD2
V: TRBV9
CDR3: CASSVEPGGSSYEQYF
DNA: TGTGCCAGCAGCGTAGAGCCGGGGGGTAGCTCCTACGAGCAGTACTTC

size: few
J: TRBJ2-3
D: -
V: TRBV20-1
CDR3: CSAELRGTSTDTQYF
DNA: TGCAGTGCTGAGCTGCGCGGGACTAGCACAGATACGCAGTATTTT

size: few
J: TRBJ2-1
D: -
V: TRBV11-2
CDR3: CASSLRVSPSSYNEQFF
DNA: TGTGCCAGCAGCCTTAGGGTGTCTCCGAGCTCCTACAATGAGCAGTTCTTC

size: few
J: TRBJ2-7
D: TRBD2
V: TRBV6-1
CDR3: CASTLKSGTSSYEQYF
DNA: TGTGCCAGCACTCTCAAAAGCGGGACGAGCTCCTACGAGCAGTACTTC

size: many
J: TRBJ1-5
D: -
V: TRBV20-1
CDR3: CSASNANQPQHF
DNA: TGCAGTGCTAGTAATGCCAATCAGCCCCAGCATTTT

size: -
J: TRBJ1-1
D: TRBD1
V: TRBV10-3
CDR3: CAIMVGTDTEAFF
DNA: TGTGCCATCATGGTCGGGACAGACACTGAAGCTTTCTTT

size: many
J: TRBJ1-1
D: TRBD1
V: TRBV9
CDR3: CASSQGGTENTEAFF
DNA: TGTGCCAGCAGCCAGGGGGGGACGGAGAACACTGAAGCTTTCTTT

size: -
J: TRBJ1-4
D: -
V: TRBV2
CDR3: CASSEEAMRPLNEKLFF
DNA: TGTGCCAGCAGTGAAGAGGCAATGAGACCCCTGAATGAAAAACTGTTTTTT

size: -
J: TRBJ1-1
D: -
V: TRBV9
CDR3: CASSATGKTEAFF
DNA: TGTGCCAGCAGCGCAACAGGGAAGACTGAAGCTTTCTTT

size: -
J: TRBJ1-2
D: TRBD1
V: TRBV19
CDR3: CASRPGTGIGGYTF
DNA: TGTGCCAGTAGGCCCGGGACAGGGATCGGAGGCTACACCTTC

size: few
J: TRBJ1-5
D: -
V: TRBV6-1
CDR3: CASSIAGASNQPQHF
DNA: TGTGCCAGCAGCATCGCGGGGGCAAGCAATCAGCCCCAGCATTTT

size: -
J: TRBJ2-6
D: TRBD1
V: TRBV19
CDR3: CASSFDRGQGANVLTF
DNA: TGTGCCAGTAGTTTCGACAGGGGGCAAGGGGCCAACGTCCTGACTTTC

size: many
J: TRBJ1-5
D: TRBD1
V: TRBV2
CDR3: CASSGQGDQPQHF
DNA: TGTGCCAGCAGCGGACAGGGGGATCAGCCCCAGCATTTT

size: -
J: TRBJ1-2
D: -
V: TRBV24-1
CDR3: CATSESGTSGYTF
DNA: TGTGCCACCAGTGAGTCCGGGACGTCTGGCTACACCTTC

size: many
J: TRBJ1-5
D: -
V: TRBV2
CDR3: CASRYSQPQHF
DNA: TGTGCCAGCAGGTATAGTCAGCCCCAGCATTTT

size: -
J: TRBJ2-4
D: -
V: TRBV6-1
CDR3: CASSKSLGGIQYF
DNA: TGTGCCAGCAGTAAATCACTGGGGGGCATTCAGTACTTC

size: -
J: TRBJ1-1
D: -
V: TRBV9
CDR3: CASSVPRKGRMNTEAFF
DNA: TGTGCCAGCAGCGTACCCCGAAAGGGTCGGATGAACACTGAAGCTTTCTTT

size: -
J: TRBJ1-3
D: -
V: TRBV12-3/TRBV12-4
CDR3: CASTVPRRGHVPNNSGNTIYF
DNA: TGTGCCAGCACCGTCCCCCGCAGGGGACACGTTCCAAATAACTCTGGAAACACCATATATTTT

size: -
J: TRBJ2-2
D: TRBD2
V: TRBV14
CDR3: CASRALAGRVDTEELFF
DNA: TGTGCCAGCAGGGCCCTAGCGGGCAGGGTGGACACCGAGGAGCTGTTTTTT

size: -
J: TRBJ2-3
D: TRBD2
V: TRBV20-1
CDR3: CSASPLAGGGTDTQYF
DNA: TGCAGTGCTAGTCCGCTAGCGGGAGGTGGGACAGATACGCAGTATTTT

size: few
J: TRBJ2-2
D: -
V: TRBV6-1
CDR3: CASTRIGLRITTGELFF
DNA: TGTGCCAGCACCCGGATCGGTCTACGAATTACCACCGGGGAGCTGTTTTTT

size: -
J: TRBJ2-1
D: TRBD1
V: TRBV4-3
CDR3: CASSREGTGEHEQFF
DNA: TGCGCCAGCAGCCGAGAGGGGACAGGGGAGCATGAGCAGTTCTTC

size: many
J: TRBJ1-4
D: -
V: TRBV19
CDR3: CASSIGGSVEKLFF
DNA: TGTGCCAGTAGTATCGGGGGTTCGGTGGAAAAACTGTTTTTT

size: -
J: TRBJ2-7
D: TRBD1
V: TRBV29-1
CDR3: CSVEDPRTGTRLYEQYF
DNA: TGCAGCGTTGAAGATCCGAGGACAGGGACGCGACTCTACGAGCAGTACTTC

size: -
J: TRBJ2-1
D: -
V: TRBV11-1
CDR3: CASSLVWKTGGVSSYNEQFF
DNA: TGTGCCAGCAGCTTAGTCTGGAAGACTGGAGGGGTAAGCTCCTACAATGAGCAGTTCTTC

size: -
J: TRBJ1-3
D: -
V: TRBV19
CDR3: CACSINLQAGNTIYF
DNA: TGTGCCTGTAGTATAAACTTACAAGCGGGAAACACCATATATTTT

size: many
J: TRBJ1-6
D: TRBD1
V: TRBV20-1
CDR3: CSARGDRAVNSPLHF
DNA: TGCAGTGCTAGAGGGGACAGGGCTGTTAATTCACCCCTCCACTTT

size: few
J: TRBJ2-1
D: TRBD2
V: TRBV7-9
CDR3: CASSCETSEIYNEQFF
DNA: TGTGCCAGCAGCTGCGAGACTAGCGAGATATACAATGAGCAGTTCTTC

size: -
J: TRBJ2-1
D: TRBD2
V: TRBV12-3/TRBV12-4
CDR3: CASRQLAGGGIEQFF
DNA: TGTGCCAGCAGACAACTAGCGGGGGGCGGAATTGAGCAGTTCTTC

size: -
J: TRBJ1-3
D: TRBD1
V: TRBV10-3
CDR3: CATEGQGALSTTIYF
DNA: TGTGCCACTGAGGGACAGGGGGCTCTAAGTACCACCATATATTTT

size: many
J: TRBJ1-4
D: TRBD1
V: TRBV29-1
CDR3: CSARTGRSEKLFF
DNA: TGCAGCGCCAGGACAGGGCGTAGTGAAAAACTGTTTTTT

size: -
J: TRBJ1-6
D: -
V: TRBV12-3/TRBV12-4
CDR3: CASRGIGLNYNSPLHF
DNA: TGTGCCAGTAGAGGGATAGGCCTGAACTATAATTCACCCCTCCACTTT

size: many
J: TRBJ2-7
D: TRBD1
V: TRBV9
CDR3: CASSGTGKTYEQYF
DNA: TGTGCCAGCAGCGGGACAGGGAAAACCTACGAGCAGTACTTC

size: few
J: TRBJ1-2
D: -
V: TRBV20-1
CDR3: CSASPLATVNYGYTF
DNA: TGCAGTGCTAGTCCGCTAGCTACAGTAAACTATGGCTACACCTTC

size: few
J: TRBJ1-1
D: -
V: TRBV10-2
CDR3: CASMKGEFNTEAFF
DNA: TGCGCCAGCATGAAGGGGGAATTTAACACTGAAGCTTTCTTT

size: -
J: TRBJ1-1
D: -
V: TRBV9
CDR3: CASRKGQGEAFF
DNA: TGTGCCAGCAGAAAAGGGCAGGGTGAAGCTTTCTTT

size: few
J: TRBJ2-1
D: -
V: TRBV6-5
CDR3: CASSYLDSSNEQFF
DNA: TGTGCCAGCAGTTACTTGGACAGTTCCAATGAGCAGTTCTTC

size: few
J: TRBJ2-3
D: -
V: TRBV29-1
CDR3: CSAGGGASDTQYF
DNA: TGCAGCGCCGGAGGGGGGGCTTCAGATACGCAGTATTTT

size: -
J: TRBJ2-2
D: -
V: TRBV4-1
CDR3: CASSQDGSGFDTGELFF
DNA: TGCGCCAGCAGCCAAGATGGTTCAGGGTTTGACACCGGGGAGCTGTTTTTT

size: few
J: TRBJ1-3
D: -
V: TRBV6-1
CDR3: CASSPLQGQRGNTIYF
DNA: TGTGCCAGCAGCCCCCTACAGGGACAAAGGGGAAACACCATATATTTT